This record covers a single T cell receptor (beta chain). The data were obtained in a study of blood T cell repertoires in COVID-19. The germline V and J ends were trimmed by 5 bases and 0 bases, with 15 bases remaining between them. The CDR3 is made up of 15 amino acids. CDR1 and CDR2 (germline): GTSNPN, SVGIG (reference sequence). Profiled with immunoSEQ multiplex PCR; TCRdb holds only in-frame clones, not every one. The sample includes 200,000 to 250,000 clones, 80% to 90% of them seen just once. Participant ages covered about 18 to 95 years across 24 US areas. Which cohort a participant joined came from the clinical history participants gave.

The V and J genes are TRBV30 and TRBJ2-3; TRBD2 is a possible D gene (7 bases). The sequenced sample consisted of PBMCs or T cells enriched from blood (not recorded which). The sequence was collected from a man aged 18 to 30 with acute COVID-19. The CDR3 region has the DNA TGTGCCTGGTCCCGGGCGGGGGCTAGCACAGATACGCAGTATTTT. Its protein product is CAWSRAGASTDTQYF.